This is a list of T cell receptor beta chains from one sample in a study of blood T cell repertoires in COVID-19. Libraries were prepared by immunoSEQ multiplex PCR; TCRdb keeps only in-frame clonotypes and omits some of them. Of roughly 120,000 clones listed, around nine tenths are singletons. Sequenced: peripheral blood. Every receptor here comes from a man between 40 and 49 years old with acute or convalescent COVID-19. Each CDR3 is given with its conserved first and last residue. D genes are given only for firm matches.

j_call d_call v_call cdr3_aa cdr3_nt
TRBJ1-4 . TRBV5-4 CASSFRTAAGNEKLFF TGTGCCAGCAGCTTTAGGACAGCAGCTGGAAATGAAAAACTGTTTTTT
TRBJ2-7 . TRBV7-8 CASSISGNTYEQYF TGTGCCAGCAGCATAAGCGGAAATACCTACGAGCAGTACTTC
TRBJ1-1 . TRBV14 CASSLKAGRSEAFF TGTGCCAGCAGCCTAAAGGCGGGGAGATCTGAAGCTTTCTTT
TRBJ2-5 TRBD2 TRBV7-9 CASSLLAGASEQETQYF TGTGCCAGCAGCTTACTCGCGGGAGCTAGCGAGCAAGAGACCCAGTACTTC
TRBJ1-2 . TRBV30 CAWREQGNYGYTF TGTGCCTGGAGGGAACAGGGAAACTATGGCTACACCTTC
TRBJ2-7 TRBD2 TRBV13 CASSLGRGYEQYF TGTGCCAGCAGCCTTGGGCGGGGGTACGAGCAGTACTTC
TRBJ1-5 TRBD1 TRBV6-5 CASSYSGQENQPQHF TGTGCCAGCAGTTACTCCGGACAGGAAAATCAGCCCCAGCATTTT
TRBJ2-1 . TRBV19 CASSIATGSSYNEQFF TGTGCCAGTAGTATCGCGACGGGAAGCTCCTACAATGAGCAGTTCTTC
TRBJ2-5 TRBD1 TRBV6-5 CASTKATGAPFYF TGTGCCAGCACCAAAGCGACAGGGGCCCCGTTCTACTTC
TRBJ2-2 TRBD2 TRBV7-9 CASSTARLAGVWTGELFF TGTGCCAGCAGCACCGCGCGACTAGCGGGAGTTTGGACCGGGGAGCTGTTTTTT